These 2 T cell receptor beta chains share one sample of origin, sequenced in a study of control samples from healthy donors and cancer patients. TCRdb's table, derived via immunoSEQ multiplex PCR, lists solely in-frame clones and lacks some. Of about 120,000 clones in the sample, 88% are singletons; the top ten hold over 2%. The sequenced sample consisted of blood. These receptors were collected from a woman in her 70s in good health.

Written as DNA, the CDR3 is TGCGCCAGCAGCCAAGATTGGACTAGCGGGGGGGCTAACTCGGCCAAAAACATTCAGTACTTC. It specifies CASSQDWTSGGANSAKNIQYF. This chain joins TRBV4-3 and TRBJ2-4; 15 nucleotides agree with TRBD2. The V segment lost 0 bases and the J segment 1 base; nucleotides outside the gene matches: 10. This CDR3 has 21 residues. Germline V gene sequence: CDR1 LGHNA, CDR2 YSLEER.

The rearrangement joins TRBV6-5 to TRBJ2-2, with D perhaps matching TRBD1 (6 bases). The CDR3 consists of 14 residues. The ends were cut back, 5 bases at V and 8 bases at J, with 15 bases in the middle. In germline, CDR1 is MNHEY, CDR2 SVGAGI. CDR3 DNA: TGTGCCAGCAGTCAGGGGACGTTGCCGGGGGAGCTGTTTTTT. It codes for CASSQGTLPGELFF.